The 26 T cell receptor beta chains presented below share a single source sample, sequenced in a study of chemoradiotherapy in HPV16-positive cancers. Produced via immunoSEQ multiplex PCR; TCRdb's table is partial and in-frame only. The profile shows about 15,000 clones, roughly nine tenths of them singletons. The sequenced sample was tumor tissue, obtained from a patient who underwent chemoradiotherapy. These receptors all stem from a human donor with HPV-associated anogenital cancer.

This clone was recorded once. This chain links TRBV18 with TRBJ2-3; 11 bases match TRBD2. Losses at the gene ends were 3 bases for V and 0 bases for J; bases not matched to a gene: 2. Germline V CDR1 and CDR2: KGHSH, LQKENI. This CDR3 has 16 amino acids. The chain's CDR3 is CASSPGTSGSTDTQYF. Written as DNA, the CDR3 is TGTGCCAGCTCACCGGGGACTAGCGGAAGCACAGATACGCAGTATTTT.

CDR3 sequence (DNA): TGTGCCAGCAGTTCCACGACAGGGCGCTACACCTTC. This translates into CASSSTTGRYTF. This rearrangement joins TRBV6-5 to TRBJ1-2; 7 positions agree with TRBD1. CDR3 length: 12 amino acids. V lost 4 bases, J lost 9 bases, and 5 bases stayed unmatched. In germline, CDR1 is MNHEY, CDR2 SVGAGI.

This chain links TRBV7-9 with TRBJ2-1; unclear D gene. Trimming stripped 5 bases from V and 4 bases from J, with 9 bases between. CDR1 SEHNR and CDR2 FQNEAQ come from the germline V gene (reference sequence). The CDR3 is 13 amino acids. This CDR3 is CASSRNSYNEQFF. CDR3 DNA: TGTGCCAGCAGCCGGAACAGTTACAATGAGCAGTTCTTC.

The chain employs TRBV9 and TRBJ1-4; D is perhaps TRBD1 (5 bases). There are 15 residues in the CDR3. Germline CDR1 SGDLS, CDR2 YYNGEE. V lost 3 bases and J 7 bases, leaving 16 bases between the germline ends. Here the CDR3 reads CASSDQKDGAEKLFF. CDR3 DNA sequence: TGTGCCAGCAGCGACCAGAAGGACGGGGCTGAAAAACTGTTTTTT.

This sequence joins TRBV2 and TRBJ1-1; 7 bases are a match to TRBD1. The CDR3 has 15 amino acids. The trim removed 1 base at V and 1 base at J, leaving 3 bases unmatched. Per germline, CDR1 SNHLY and CDR2 FYNNEI. Here the CDR3 DNA reads TGTGCCAGCAGTGAAGATCGGACAGGGAACACTGAAGCTTTCTTT. It encodes CASSEDRTGNTEAFF.

Here the CDR3 reads CASSLTIGGGSRTQYF. CDR3 coding DNA: TGTGCCAGCAGCTTGACCATTGGTGGCGGATCTCGGACGCAGTATTTT. This chain connects TRBV5-4 to TRBJ2-3; no reliable D call. Trimming left V 1 base short and J 9 bases short, with 21 bases between. Germline V gene lookup returns CDR1 SGHNT and CDR2 YYREEE (reference sequence). This CDR3 region has 16 residues.

The chain uses TRBV19 and TRBJ2-2, with D possibly matching TRBD1 (6 bases). V was cut by 8 bases and J by 6 bases, with 10 bases left in between. The germline V gene has CDR1 LNHDA and CDR2 SQIVND (reference sequence). The CDR3 spans 12 residues. The CDR3 here is CASEDRSGELFF. Here the CDR3 DNA reads TGTGCCAGTGAAGACAGGTCCGGGGAGCTGTTTTTT.

The rearrangement links TRBV4-2 to TRBJ2-7; D tentatively fits TRBD1 or TRBD2 (5 bases each). Trimming cost V 1 base and J 3 bases, with 13 bases left between them. Germline lookup yields CDR1 LGHNA and CDR2 YNFKEQ. The CDR3 sequence is 15 residues long. CDR3 region: CASSQGEGEIYEQYF. In DNA form, the CDR3 reads TGTGCCAGCAGCCAAGGCGAAGGGGAGATCTACGAGCAGTACTTC.

The V call is TRBV6-5, the J call TRBJ2-5, with D hard to call. There are 13 residues in the CDR3. V was pared by 2 bases and J by 1 base, with 5 bases between. Germline loops: CDR1 MNHEY, CDR2 SVGAGI. Here the CDR3 reads CASSYGLQETQYF. CDR3 coding DNA: TGTGCCAGCAGTTACGGGCTCCAAGAGACCCAGTACTTC.

This chain's CDR3 is CASSSWGGTYTGELFF. Written as DNA, the CDR3 is TGCGCCAGCAGCTCTTGGGGCGGGACCTACACCGGGGAGCTGTTTTTT. V usage is TRBV5-1 and J usage is TRBJ2-2; D possibly corresponds to TRBD2 (6 bases). Germline assignment: CDR1 SGHRS and CDR2 YFSETQ. The CDR3 has 16 residues. The V end was cut by 3 bases, the J end by 3 bases, with 15 bases between. The full variable domain, in which reference TRBV5-1 and TRBJ2-2 provide the parts outside the CDR3, is KAGVTQTPRYLIKTRGQQVTLSCSPISGHRSVSWYQQTPGQGLQFLFEYFSETQRNKGNFPGRFSGRQFSNSRSEMNVSTLELGDSALYLCASSSWGGTYTGELFFGEGSRLTVL.

This clone has only one observation. The chain links TRBV6-1 to TRBJ1-5, with D possibly matching TRBD1 (5 bases). The CDR3 contains 15 residues. V was clipped by 4 bases and J by 4 bases, with 14 bases between them. The germline V gene has CDR1 MNHNS and CDR2 SASEGT. In nucleotides, the CDR3 is TGTGCCAGCAGTGGTAGACAGCGAGGTAATCAGCCCCAGCATTTT. Translating gives CASSGRQRGNQPQHF.

The rearrangement links TRBV7-3 to TRBJ2-7; weak D call: TRBD1 (6 bases). This CDR3 region has 17 residues. CDR1 SGHTA and CDR2 FQGTGA come from the germline V gene. Trimming removed 4 bases from V and 2 bases from J, with 21 bases in between. The CDR3 protein is CASSSPPERDMTYEQYF. The CDR3 DNA follows: TGTGCCAGCAGCTCCCCCCCCGAACGGGACATGACCTACGAGCAGTACTTC. Supplemented by reference TRBV7-3 and TRBJ2-7, the full variable domain reads GAGVSQTPSNKVTEKGKYVELRCDPISGHTALYWYRQSLGQGPEFLIYFQGTGAADDSGLPNDRFFAVRPEGSVSTLKIQRTERGDSAVYLCASSSPPERDMTYEQYFGPGTRLTVT.

The chain carries TRBV11-3 and TRBJ2-7; 9 bases are a match to TRBD1. The V gene's germline CDR1 is SGHNT and CDR2 YENEEA. The CDR3 spans 14 residues. V lost 6 bases to trimming and J lost 5 bases; unmatched junction nucleotides: 8. The CDR3 DNA reads TGTGCCAGCAGTCCCGGGACAGGGTTGAACGAGCAGTACTTC. Translated: CASSPGTGLNEQYF.

This sequence joins TRBV18 and TRBJ2-3; 12 nucleotides align to TRBD2. CDR1 KGHSH and CDR2 LQKENI come from the germline V gene. The CDR3 consists of 18 residues. The V and J ends lost 2 bases and 1 base, in that order; junction bases with no gene match: 7. The CDR3 bases are TGTGCCAGCTCACCAGGGGGACTAGCGGGCCAACGCACAGATACGCAGTATTTT. Amino acid sequence: CASSPGGLAGQRTDTQYF. Variable domain in full (rest from reference TRBV18 and TRBJ2-3): NAGVMQNPRHLVRRRGQEARLRCSPMKGHSHVYWYRQLPEEGLKFMVYLQKENIIDESGMPKERFSAEFPKEGPSILRIQQVVRGDSAAYFCASSPGGLAGQRTDTQYFGPGTRLTVL.

Points on this clone: Other DNA sequences in the sample encode the same CDR3. CDR3 bases: TGTGCCAGCTCACCCCGGACAGGGGTACAAGAGACCCAGTACTTC. Translated, it gives CASSPRTGVQETQYF. The rearrangement links TRBV18 to TRBJ2-5; 9 bases are shared with TRBD1. CDR1 KGHSH and CDR2 LQKENI come from the germline V gene. The CDR3 loop spans 15 amino acids. V dropped 3 bases and J dropped 2; count of bases not matched to a gene: 4.

The V call is TRBV25-1, the J call TRBJ2-7; no clear D. This CDR3 comprises 13 residues. Per the germline V gene, CDR1 is MGHDK and CDR2 is SYGVNS. Trimming stripped 6 bases from V and 0 bases from J, with 9 bases between. For the CDR3, the DNA is TGTGCCAGCAGCCCCCCGACCTCCTACGAGCAGTACTTC. It codes for CASSPPTSYEQYF.

This clone was found once. CDR3 DNA: TGCGCCAGCAGCGTCGACAGGGGGACTTATGGCTACACCTTC. Protein product: CASSVDRGTYGYTF. The chain employs TRBV4-1 and TRBJ1-2; 9 nucleotides agree with TRBD1. Germline lookup yields CDR1 MGHRA and CDR2 YSYEKL. V was clipped by 5 bases and J by 5 bases; unmatched bases: 6. The CDR3 length is 14 residues.

V and J are TRBV11-2 and TRBJ2-5; a weak D match, TRBD2 (5 bases). Germline-derived CDR1 and CDR2 are SGHAT and FQNNGV. V lost 4 bases and J 5 bases, leaving 14 bases between the germline ends. The CDR3 spans 14 residues. The CDR3 nucleotides are TGTGCCAGCAGCTGGGGAGCTGATATCGAGACCCAGTACTTC. It is translated as CASSWGADIETQYF. The entire variable domain, with the rest obtained from reference TRBV11-2 and TRBJ2-5, is as follows: EAGVAQSPRYKIIEKRQSVAFWCNPISGHATLYWYQQILGQGPKLLIQFQNNGVVDDSQLPKDRFSAERLKGVDSTLKIQPAKLEDSAVYLCASSWGADIETQYFGPGTRLLVL.

The chain is built from TRBV7-3 and TRBJ2-1; perhaps TRBD1 as D (5 bases). From germline, CDR1 is SGHTA and CDR2 FQGTGA. Deletions cut 1 base from V and 6 bases from J, with 13 bases between. This CDR3 is 15 amino acids long. The CDR3 nucleotides read TGTGCCAGCAGCTTAAATAGGGGTTCTGGCAATGAGCAGTTCTTC. Translation: CASSLNRGSGNEQFF.

The rearrangement joins TRBV7-8 to TRBJ2-1, with 10 bases aligning to TRBD2. With 3 bases clipped from V and 7 bases from J, the junction kept 6 bases outside the gene matches. The CDR3 runs 15 residues. CDR1 is SGHVS and CDR2 is FQNEAQ in the germline V gene. The CDR3 region has the DNA TGTGCCAGCAGCTTCTCTAGCGGGAGTATGAATGAGCAGTTCTTC. Protein sequence: CASSFSSGSMNEQFF.

This clone was detected only once. This chain joins TRBV4-2 and TRBJ2-7; TRBD1 aligns across 8 bases. Germline CDR1 and CDR2: LGHNA and YNFKEQ. The CDR3 spans 14 residues. Trimming at V came to 4 bases and at J to 0 bases, leaving 2 bases not matched to a gene. CDR3 in DNA: TGTGCCAGCAGCCCCGGACAGGGCTCCTACGAGCAGTACTTC. Translated, it gives CASSPGQGSYEQYF.

The chain combines TRBV7-8 with TRBJ2-6, with a tentative D call TRBD2 (5 bases). CDR3 size: 15 residues. Between the trimmed V and J ends, which lost 6 bases and 0 bases, there was a span of 9 bases. Germline V gene sequence: CDR1 SGHVS, CDR2 FQNEAQ. CDR3 sequence: CASRLGSSGANVLTF. DNA for the CDR3: TGTGCCAGCAGACTTGGGAGCTCTGGGGCCAACGTCCTGACTTTC.

This chain joins TRBV2 and TRBJ1-1; D remains ambiguous. The V end lost 2 bases, the J end lost 6 bases, and 7 bases lay between the germline ends. Germline CDR1 SNHLY, CDR2 FYNNEI. The CDR3 sequence is 12 residues long. CDR3 nucleotide sequence: TGTGCCAGCAGTGAATTGCGGGCTGAAGCTTTCTTT. This sequence encodes CASSELRAEAFF.

The chain is built from TRBV4-3 and TRBJ2-2, with a possible D match to TRBD1 (5 bases). The length of the CDR3 is 16 residues. In germline, CDR1 is LGHNA, CDR2 YSLEER. Trimming took 1 base from V and 3 from J, leaving 12 bases between them. The CDR3 spells CASSQASRAYTGELFF. The CDR3 DNA follows: TGCGCCAGCAGCCAAGCATCCAGGGCTTACACCGGGGAGCTGTTTTTT.

The chain couples TRBV29-1 to TRBJ2-5; 7 nucleotides line up with TRBD1. V lost 7 bases to trimming and J lost 4 bases; unmatched junction nucleotides: 9. Germline CDR1 SQVTM, CDR2 ANQGSEA. The CDR3 covers 13 residues. The CDR3 coding sequence is TGCAGCGCAAATACACAGGGGACAGAGACCCAGTACTTC. Encoded protein: CSANTQGTETQYF.

The V call is TRBV29-1, the J call TRBJ1-2; D ambiguous. From germline, CDR1 is SQVTM and CDR2 ANQGSEA. This CDR3 has 11 amino acids. With 0 bases removed from V and 5 bases from J, the gap between germline ends came to 4 bases. The chain's CDR3 is CSVEDLYGYTF. DNA of the CDR3: TGCAGCGTTGAAGACTTGTATGGCTACACCTTC.